Below, 27 T cell receptor beta chains from the same sample are listed, as sequenced in a study of blood T cell repertoires in COVID-19. Sequenced by immunoSEQ multiplex PCR; TCRdb stores in-frame clones only, minus some. The sample lists approximately 300,000 clones, around 90% occurring once. Sequencing input: peripheral blood. The receptors come from a woman aged 30 to 39 with COVID-19, enrolled during active disease.

V and J are TRBV19 and TRBJ1-6; D is unclear. The germline gives CDR1 LNHDA, CDR2 SQIVND (reference sequence). V was pared by 3 bases and J by 0 bases, with 6 bases between. CDR3 length: 15 residues. The CDR3 DNA reads TGTGCCAGTAGTATCCCTAGCTCCTATAATTCACCCCTCCACTTT. It yields the protein CASSIPSSYNSPLHF.

This clone occurred once. The chain employs TRBV19 and TRBJ2-3, with 12 bases identical to TRBD1. CDR3 length: 15 residues. Germline CDR1 reads LNHDA; CDR2 reads SQIVND (reference sequence). Germline trimming cut 5 bases from V and 4 bases from J; bases unmatched to any gene: 4. CDR3 nucleotides: TGTGCCAGTAGTGGGACAGGGGGCTACCCAGATACGCAGTATTTT. This translates into CASSGTGGYPDTQYF. Full variable domain (missing parts from reference TRBV19 and TRBJ2-3): DGGITQSPKYLFRKEGQNVTLSCEQNLNHDAMYWYRQDPGQGLRLIYYSQIVNDFQKGDIAEGYSVSREKKESFPLTVTSAQKNPTAFYLCASSGTGGYPDTQYFGPGTRLTVL.

The genes are TRBV4-1 and TRBJ1-2, with D maybe TRBD1 (5 bases). CDR1 is MGHRA, CDR2 YSYEKL, per germline. This CDR3 comprises 16 residues. Trimming took 1 base from V and 2 from J, leaving 14 bases between them. The CDR3 sequence: CASSQVRLRGNYGYTF. The CDR3 DNA follows: TGCGCCAGCAGCCAAGTAAGGCTCCGGGGGAACTATGGCTACACCTTC.

Turning to this clone: This specimen includes other DNA sequences encoding the same CDR3. J is TRBJ1-3 and V is TRBV18; perhaps TRBD1 as D (5 bases). The V end was cut by 3 bases, the J end by 5 bases, with 14 bases between. The CDR3 extends over 15 amino acids. Germline CDR1 is KGHSH and CDR2 is LQKENI. CDR3 coding DNA: TGTGCCAGCTCACCGCCGGGCCAGGGAAGAAACACCATATATTTT. It specifies CASSPPGQGRNTIYF.

The V and J genes are TRBV24-1 and TRBJ2-1; TRBD2 matches 12 bases. Germline CDR1 KGHDR, CDR2 SFDVKD. This CDR3 has 17 residues. V gave up 4 bases and J gave up 8 bases; unmatched junction bases: 11. CDR3 nucleotide sequence: TGTGCCACCAGTGACCCCGGACTAGCGGGATTAGTAGATGAGCAGTTCTTC. Its translation is CATSDPGLAGLVDEQFF.

In its sample, this clone was seen once. The chain couples TRBV2 to TRBJ1-1; no clear D. The CDR3 loop spans 13 amino acids. The germline CDR1 and CDR2 sequences are SNHLY and FYNNEI. The V and J ends lost 4 bases and 4 bases respectively, with 10 bases between them. The CDR3 sequence is CASSALSGTEAFF. The DNA of the CDR3 is TGTGCCAGCAGTGCCCTCTCCGGCACTGAAGCTTTCTTT.

The genes are TRBV12-3 or TRBV12-4 and TRBJ2-7; D ambiguous. The germline V and J ends were trimmed by 2 bases and 5 bases, with 10 bases remaining between them. The CDR3 length is 13 residues. The CDR3 bases are TGTGCCAGCAGTTTACACTCGAGGAACGAGCAGTACTTC. It encodes CASSLHSRNEQYF.

The genes are TRBV28 and TRBJ2-7, with 9 bases identical to TRBD2. Germline-derived CDR1 and CDR2 are MDHEN and SYDVKM. The CDR3 covers 13 residues. V shed 9 bases, J shed 2 bases, and the junction held 5 bases outside the gene matches. The DNA of the CDR3 is TGTGCCAGTTGGACTAGCGAAACCTACGAGCAGTACTTC. Amino acid sequence: CASWTSETYEQYF.

This chain uses TRBV28 with TRBJ1-4; D might be TRBD1 (6 bases). The V end lost 6 bases, the J end lost 6 bases, and 14 bases lay between the germline ends. Per the germline V gene, CDR1 is MDHEN and CDR2 is SYDVKM. CDR3 size: 14 residues. The CDR3 nucleotides read TGTGCCAGCAGACAGGGAGTTTCGTATGAAAAACTGTTTTTT. Its protein is CASRQGVSYEKLFF.

The V and J genes are TRBV11-2 and TRBJ2-7; tentative D call: TRBD1 (7 bases). Trimming took 1 base from V and 5 from J, leaving 12 bases between them. CDR1 is SGHAT and CDR2 is FQNNGV in the germline V gene. This CDR3 spans 14 amino acids. The CDR3: CASSLGRGVDEQYF. The CDR3 region has the DNA TGTGCCAGCAGCTTAGGCAGGGGGGTGGACGAGCAGTACTTC. The complete variable domain, with remaining parts taken from reference TRBV11-2 and TRBJ2-7, reads EAGVAQSPRYKIIEKRQSVAFWCNPISGHATLYWYQQILGQGPKLLIQFQNNGVVDDSQLPKDRFSAERLKGVDSTLKIQPAKLEDSAVYLCASSLGRGVDEQYFGPGTRLTVT.

V usage is TRBV5-6 and J usage is TRBJ1-3; D gene uncertain. The V end was cut by 3 bases, the J end by 0 bases, with 13 bases between. The CDR3 spans 16 residues. From germline, CDR1 is SGHDT and CDR2 YYEEEE. In DNA, the CDR3 is TGTGCCAGCAGCTATACCCCCAGGCTCTCTGGAAACACCATATATTTT. It specifies CASSYTPRLSGNTIYF.

This clone occurred once. The genes are TRBV19 and TRBJ2-7; D is ambiguous. V gave up 8 bases and J gave up 4 bases, with 12 bases separating them. Germline V CDR1 and CDR2: LNHDA, SQIVND (reference sequence). CDR3 length: 12 residues. The CDR3 region is CASQPTVYEQYF. The CDR3 coding sequence is TGTGCCAGTCAGCCAACAGTGTACGAGCAGTACTTC. Drawing the rest from reference TRBV19 and TRBJ2-7, the complete variable domain is DGGITQSPKYLFRKEGQNVTLSCEQNLNHDAMYWYRQDPGQGLRLIYYSQIVNDFQKGDIAEGYSVSREKKESFPLTVTSAQKNPTAFYLCASQPTVYEQYFGPGTRLTVT.

The J gene is TRBJ1-4, the V gene TRBV3-1 (or the pseudogene TRBV3-2); the D gene is possibly TRBD1 (6 bases). The CDR3 consists of 15 residues. In germline, CDR1 is LGHDT, CDR2 YNNKEL (reference sequence). The V gene lost 4 bases and the J gene lost 8 bases, with 17 bases spanning the gap. The CDR3 nucleotides are TGTGCCAGCAGCCGTAGGGGGGGGCAAGGGGAAAAACTGTTTTTT. Its protein is CASSRRGGQGEKLFF.

The V call is TRBV10-2, the J call TRBJ2-2, with unresolved D. With 6 bases removed from V and 3 bases from J, the gap between germline ends came to 8 bases. The CDR3 loop spans 13 amino acids. Per the germline V gene, CDR1 is WSHSY and CDR2 is SAAADI. CDR3 residues: CASSPRDTGELFF. In nucleotides, the CDR3 is TGCGCCAGCAGCCCTCGCGACACCGGGGAGCTGTTTTTT.

The chain is built from TRBV6-1 and TRBJ2-7; D may be TRBD2 (6 bases). The CDR3 extends over 16 amino acids. The germline CDR1 and CDR2 sequences are MNHNS and SASEGT. V was pared by 0 bases and J by 0 bases, with 12 bases between. This CDR3 reads CASSEAAWDSSYEQYF. In DNA, the CDR3 is TGTGCCAGCAGTGAAGCTGCCTGGGACTCCTCCTACGAGCAGTACTTC.

The gene calls are TRBV19 and TRBJ2-5; the match to TRBD2 covers 11 bases. Unmatched junction bases numbered 6, after V lost 4 bases and J lost 5 bases. The CDR3 contains 15 residues. The germline gives CDR1 LNHDA, CDR2 SQIVND (reference sequence). This chain's CDR3 is CASSSTSGRTETQYF. Here the CDR3 DNA reads TGTGCCAGTAGTAGCACTAGCGGGAGAACCGAGACCCAGTACTTC.

The chain couples TRBV29-1 to TRBJ1-2; no firm D call. There are 10 residues in the CDR3. CDR1 and CDR2 (germline): SQVTM, ANQGSEA. V was cut by 6 bases and J by 6 bases, with 8 bases left in between. CDR3 bases: TGCAGCGTCGAGGGTGATGGCTACACCTTC. It encodes CSVEGDGYTF.

The gene calls are TRBV7-8 and TRBJ2-5, with TRBD2 matching 7 bases. This CDR3 has 16 amino acids. CDR1 is SGHVS, CDR2 FQNEAQ, per germline. V shed 1 base and J 1 base; nucleotides not matched to a gene: 6. CDR3 bases: TGTGCCAGCAGCTTAGAGGCTAGCGGATTCCAAGAGACCCAGTACTTC. Translating gives CASSLEASGFQETQYF.

J is TRBJ2-1 and V is TRBV5-1; D uncertain. This CDR3 has 15 amino acids. Germline V gene sequence: CDR1 SGHRS, CDR2 YFSETQ. V gave up 0 bases and J gave up 8 bases, with 15 bases separating them. The CDR3 reads CASSLGQVSSYEQFF. CDR3 DNA sequence: TGCGCCAGCAGCTTGGGTCAGGTGTCCTCCTATGAGCAGTTCTTC.

The chain uses TRBV10-3 and TRBJ2-7, with TRBD1 matching 9 bases. The J segment lost 6 bases and the V segment lost 0 bases, leaving 6 bases of the junction unmatched. Germline V gives CDR1 ENHRY, CDR2 SYGVKD. The CDR3 contains 15 residues. The CDR3 DNA follows: TGTGCCATCAGTGAGTCGGAACAGGGGGCAGGCGAGCAGTACTTC. Residues: CAISESEQGAGEQYF.

This clone has only a few counts. The CDR3 protein is CASSDASGVSYEQYF. For the CDR3, the DNA is TGTGCCAGCAGTGACGCATCGGGGGTTTCCTACGAGCAGTACTTC. The gene calls are TRBV25-1 and TRBJ2-7; a weak D match, TRBD2 (6 bases). The V end was cut by 3 bases, the J end by 1 base, with 13 bases between. The CDR3 sequence is 15 residues long. Germline-derived CDR1 and CDR2 are MGHDK and SYGVNS.

The chain uses TRBV2 and TRBJ2-3; 10 bases fit TRBD2. The CDR3 loop spans 15 amino acids. The germline CDR1 and CDR2 sequences are SNHLY and FYNNEI. V was clipped by 4 bases and J by 1 base; unmatched bases: 2. CDR3: CASSVLAGGTDTQYF. The CDR3 region has the DNA TGTGCCAGCAGTGTCCTAGCGGGAGGCACAGATACGCAGTATTTT. The full variable domain, completed using reference TRBV2 and TRBJ2-3, is EPEVTQTPSHQVTQMGQEVILRCVPISNHLYFYWYRQILGQKVEFLVSFYNNEISEKSEIFDDQFSVERPDGSNFTLKIRSTKLEDSAMYFCASSVLAGGTDTQYFGPGTRLTVL.

The V and J genes are TRBV28 and TRBJ1-2; D perhaps matches TRBD1 (6 bases). Germline V gene data show CDR1 as MDHEN and CDR2 as SYDVKM. This CDR3 region has 12 residues. Trimming removed 8 bases from V and 5 bases from J, with 12 bases in between. CDR3 sequence: CASFRTVYGYTF. CDR3 sequence (DNA): TGTGCCAGCTTTCGGACAGTTTATGGCTACACCTTC.

With respect to this clone: Other nucleotide sequences from this sample produce the same CDR3. The rearrangement joins TRBV20-1 to TRBJ2-1, with D unclear. Between the trimmed V and J ends, which lost 3 bases and 7 bases, there was a span of 7 bases. The length of the CDR3 is 11 residues. The V gene's germline CDR1 is DFQATT and CDR2 SNEGSKA (reference sequence). This CDR3 reads CSARVGNEQFF. The CDR3 DNA reads as TGCAGTGCTAGGGTCGGGAATGAGCAGTTCTTC.

The chain combines TRBV12-3 or TRBV12-4 with TRBJ2-5, with 7 bases matching TRBD1. This CDR3 has 13 residues. The ends lost 5 bases at V and 4 bases at J; junction bases unmatched: 4. CDR3 protein: CASSQGVGETQYF. In DNA, the CDR3 is TGTGCCAGCAGTCAGGGGGTGGGAGAGACCCAGTACTTC.

V gene TRBV27 combines with J gene TRBJ2-7; 10 nucleotides agree with TRBD1. V lost 6 bases to trimming and J lost 0 bases; unmatched junction nucleotides: 5. From germline, CDR1 is MNHEY and CDR2 SMNVEV (reference sequence). The CDR3 runs 15 residues. The CDR3 loop is CASRKGQGDSYEQYF. DNA of the CDR3: TGTGCCAGCAGGAAAGGACAGGGGGACTCCTACGAGCAGTACTTC.

The chain has TRBV13 and TRBJ1-4; 7 nucleotides line up with TRBD1. Trimming cost V 5 bases and J 4 bases; bases outside gene matches: 4. Germline V gene lookup returns CDR1 PRHDT and CDR2 FYEKMQ (reference sequence). The CDR3 contains 14 residues. This CDR3 reads CASSPGQLNEKLFF. As DNA, the CDR3 is TGTGCCAGCAGCCCGGGACAGCTTAATGAAAAACTGTTTTTT.